This T cell receptor (beta chain) is from a study of control samples from healthy donors and cancer patients. TCRdb's table, derived via immunoSEQ multiplex PCR, lists solely in-frame clones and lacks some. The table lists 100,000 or so clones, approximately 90% of them singletons. The V end lost 7 bases, the J end lost 0 bases, and 14 bases lay between the germline ends. The CDR3 has 15 residues. Per the germline V gene, CDR1 is SGHRS and CDR2 is YFSETQ. This chain uses TRBV5-1 with TRBJ2-1, with a tentative D call TRBD1 (6 bases). This TCR was recovered from a man aged 25 to 40 in good health. Sequenced material: blood. CDR3 sequence (DNA): TGCGCCAGCCGACAGGAGGCGGGCTCCTACAATGAGCAGTTCTTC. Translated: CASRQEAGSYNEQFF. Drawing the rest from reference TRBV5-1 and TRBJ2-1, the complete variable domain is KAGVTQTPRYLIKTRGQQVTLSCSPISGHRSVSWYQQTPGQGLQFLFEYFSETQRNKGNFPGRFSGRQFSNSRSEMNVSTLELGDSALYLCASRQEAGSYNEQFFGPGTRLTVL.